Shown below are 10 T cell receptor beta chains from a single sample sequenced in a study of T cell responses to AZD1222 COVID-19 vaccine listed by TCRdb under 2021. Library preparation used the immunoSEQ multiplex PCR assay. Here the immuneACCESS table is served through TCRdb, limited to in-frame sequences with V and J called. Missing clones are a known gap in these copies; in checked studies unresolved V genes cover under half, and the rest lacks a known reason. Counted in this sample were over 100,000 clones; more than 65% of them appeared once. Together, the top ten hold around a tenth of the sample. The intended sense of this specimen's time point label: baseline before first vaccination. Sequencing was performed on peripheral blood, taken on day 0 of AZD1222 vaccination. All receptors come from an adult in good health.

The genes are TRBV14 and TRBJ2-5, with D unclear. V was shortened by 3 bases and J by 5 bases, with 7 bases between the two germline ends. The CDR3 contains 12 residues. CDR1 and CDR2 from the germline V gene are SGHDN and FVKESK. The DNA for the CDR3 is TGTGCCAGCAGCCATGTGGGGGAGACCCAGTACTTC. Translation gives CASSHVGETQYF. Based on the CDR3 plus reference TRBV14 and TRBJ2-5, the full variable domain is EAGVTQFPSHSVIEKGQTVTLRCDPISGHDNLYWYRRVMGKEIKFLLHFVKESKQDESGMPNNRFLAERTGGTYSTLKVQPAELEDSGVYFCASSHVGETQYFGPGTRLLVL.

The genes are TRBV6-5 and TRBJ2-7; 14 bases agree with TRBD2. V lost 6 bases to trimming and J lost 6 bases; unmatched junction nucleotides: 4. The CDR3 extends over 14 amino acids. Germline V gene data show CDR1 as MNHEY and CDR2 as SVGAGI. This CDR3 reads CASRTSGRAAEQYF. CDR3 in DNA: TGTGCCAGCAGGACTAGCGGGAGGGCCGCCGAGCAGTACTTC.

Only one count was recorded for this clone. The chain links TRBV7-6 to TRBJ2-3, with a tentative D call TRBD2 (5 bases). The germline V and J ends were trimmed by 2 bases and 1 base, with 10 bases remaining between them. This CDR3 has 15 amino acids. CDR1 and CDR2 from the germline V gene are SGHVS and FNYEAQ. The CDR3 is CASSLLLGGTDTQYF. In DNA form, the CDR3 reads TGTGCCAGCAGCTTACTGTTGGGAGGCACAGATACGCAGTATTTT.

This clone was picked up a small number of times. This chain connects TRBV19 to TRBJ2-7; no reliable D call. The CDR3 extends over 13 amino acids. Germline V lookup: CDR1 LNHDA, CDR2 SQIVND (reference sequence). Deletions cut 1 base from V and 4 bases from J, with 8 bases between. CDR3: CASSIVGLYEQYF. The CDR3 DNA follows: TGTGCCAGTAGTATAGTGGGATTGTACGAGCAGTACTTC.

The chain joins TRBV19 to TRBJ2-2; D is unclear. Germline CDR1 reads LNHDA; CDR2 reads SQIVND (reference sequence). This CDR3 has 14 amino acids. V was cut by 8 bases and J by 2 bases, with 12 bases left in between. The CDR3, as DNA: TGTGCCAGTTCCGTTTGGGTAAACACCGGGGAGCTGTTTTTT. Translated, it gives CASSVWVNTGELFF.

In this sample, this clone turned up once. Written as DNA, the CDR3 is TGTGCCAGCGCCACAGGGGGCAATCAGCCCCAGCATTTT. As protein: CASATGGNQPQHF. This sequence joins TRBV18 and TRBJ1-5, with 7 nucleotides matching TRBD1. From germline, CDR1 is KGHSH and CDR2 LQKENI. Trimming at V came to 8 bases and at J to 2 bases, leaving 3 bases not matched to a gene. The CDR3 has 13 residues.

The chain links TRBV7-9 to TRBJ2-7, with a possible D match to TRBD1 (6 bases). The V and J ends lost 1 base and 3 bases respectively, with 19 bases between them. The CDR3 has 17 amino acids. Germline values: CDR1 SEHNR, CDR2 FQNEAQ (reference sequence). DNA for the CDR3: TGTGCCAGCAGCTTAGAAGCCGGGACAAGCCCCGTCTACGAGCAGTACTTC. This gives the protein CASSLEAGTSPVYEQYF. The whole variable domain, remainder taken from reference TRBV7-9 and TRBJ2-7, is DTGVSQNPRHKITKRGQNVTFRCDPISEHNRLYWYRQTLGQGPEFLTYFQNEAQLEKSRLLSDRFSAERPKGSFSTLEIQRTEQGDSAMYLCASSLEAGTSPVYEQYFGPGTRLTVT.

This clone showed up just a few times. The V call is TRBV7-9, the J call TRBJ1-2; D gene unclear. Germline V CDR1 and CDR2: SEHNR, FQNEAQ (reference sequence). V was pared by 0 bases and J by 3 bases, with 11 bases between. The CDR3 contains 15 residues. CDR3 amino acids: CASSLAQNVDYGYTF. CDR3 nucleotides: TGTGCCAGCAGCTTAGCGCAGAACGTAGACTATGGCTACACCTTC.

The chain combines TRBV4-2 with TRBJ2-3; 8 bases line up with TRBD1. Germline trimming cut 2 bases from V and 3 bases from J; bases unmatched to any gene: 10. Germline V lookup: CDR1 LGHNA, CDR2 YNFKEQ. The CDR3 spans 17 residues. Here the CDR3 DNA reads TGTGCCAGCAGCCAAATATCTACAGGGGGGAGGACAGATACGCAGTATTTT. Translated, it gives CASSQISTGGRTDTQYF.

The gene calls are TRBV5-5 and TRBJ2-7; no clear D. The CDR3 has 12 amino acids. Between the trimmed V and J ends, which lost 4 bases and 0 bases, there was a span of 5 bases. Per the germline V gene, CDR1 is SGHKS and CDR2 is YYEKEE (reference sequence). CDR3 amino acids: CASSTGSYEQYF. The CDR3 region has the DNA TGTGCCAGCAGCACGGGCTCCTACGAGCAGTACTTC.